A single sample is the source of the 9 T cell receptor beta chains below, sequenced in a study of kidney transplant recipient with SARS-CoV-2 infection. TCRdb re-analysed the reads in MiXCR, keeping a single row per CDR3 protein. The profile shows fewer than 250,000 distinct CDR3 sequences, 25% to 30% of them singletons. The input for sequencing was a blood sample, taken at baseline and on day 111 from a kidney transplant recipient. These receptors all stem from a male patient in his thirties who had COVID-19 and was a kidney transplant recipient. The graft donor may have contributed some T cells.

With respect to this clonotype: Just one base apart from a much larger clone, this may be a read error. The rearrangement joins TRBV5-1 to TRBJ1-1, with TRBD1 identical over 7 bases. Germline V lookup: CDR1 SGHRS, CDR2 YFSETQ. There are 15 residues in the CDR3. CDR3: CASGLEGGAGAEAFF. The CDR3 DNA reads TGCGCCAGCGGCTTGGAAGGGGGCGCCGGCGCTGAAGCTTTCTTT.

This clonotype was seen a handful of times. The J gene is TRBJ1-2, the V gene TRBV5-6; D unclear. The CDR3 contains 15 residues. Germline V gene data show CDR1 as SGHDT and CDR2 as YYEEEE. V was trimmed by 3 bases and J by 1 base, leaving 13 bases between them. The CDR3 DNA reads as TGTGCCAGCAGCTACCGGGTATCAATTAACTATGGCTACACCTTC. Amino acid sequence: CASSYRVSINYGYTF.

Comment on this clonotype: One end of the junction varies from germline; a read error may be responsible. The CDR3 coding sequence is TGTGCCAGCAGCTGGGCTGTGGTCGTTAGAAAGACCTATGGCCACACCTTC. Its protein is CASSWAVVVRKTYGHTF. V gene TRBV16 combines with J gene TRBJ1-2, with no clear D. This CDR3 is built from 17 residues. Germline lookup yields CDR1 KGHSY and CDR2 FQNENV.

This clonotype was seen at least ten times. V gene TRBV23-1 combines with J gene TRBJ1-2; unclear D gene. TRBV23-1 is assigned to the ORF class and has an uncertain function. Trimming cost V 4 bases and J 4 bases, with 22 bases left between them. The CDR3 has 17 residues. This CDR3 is CASSPSKLRRKTYGYTF. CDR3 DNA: TGCGCCAGCAGTCCGTCGAAGCTACGCAGAAAGACCTATGGCTACACCTTC.

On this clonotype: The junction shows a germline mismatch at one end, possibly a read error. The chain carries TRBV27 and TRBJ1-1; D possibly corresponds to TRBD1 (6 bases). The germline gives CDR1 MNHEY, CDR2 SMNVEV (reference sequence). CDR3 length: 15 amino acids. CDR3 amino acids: CASSLLGNRDTEALF. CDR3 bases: TGTGCCAGCAGCTTACTGGGTAACAGGGACACTGAAGCTCTCTTT.

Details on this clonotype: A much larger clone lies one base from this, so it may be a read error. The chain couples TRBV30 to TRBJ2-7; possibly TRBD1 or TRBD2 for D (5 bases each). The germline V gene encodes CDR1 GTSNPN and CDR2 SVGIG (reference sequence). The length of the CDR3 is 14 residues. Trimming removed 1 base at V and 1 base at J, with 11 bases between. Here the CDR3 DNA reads TGTGCCTGGAGTGCCCGGGGCTCTTCCTACGAGCAGTACTTC. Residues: CAWSARGSSYEQYF.

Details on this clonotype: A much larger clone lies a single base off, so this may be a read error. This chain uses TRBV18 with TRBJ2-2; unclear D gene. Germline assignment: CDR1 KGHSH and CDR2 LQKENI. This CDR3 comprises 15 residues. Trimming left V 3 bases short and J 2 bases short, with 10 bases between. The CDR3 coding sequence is TGTGCCAGCTCACCGGGCAGAACCAACACCGGGGAGCTGTTTTTT. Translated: CASSPGRTNTGELFF.

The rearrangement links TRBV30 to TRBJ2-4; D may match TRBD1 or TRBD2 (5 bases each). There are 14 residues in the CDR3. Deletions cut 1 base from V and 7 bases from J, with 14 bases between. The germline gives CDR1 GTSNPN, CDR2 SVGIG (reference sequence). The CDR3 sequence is CAWSGLRWGNIQYF. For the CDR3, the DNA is TGTGCCTGGAGTGGGCTTAGGTGGGGGAACATTCAGTACTTC.

The CDR3 sequence: CASSLGDGDVGLSYEQYF. The CDR3 region has the DNA TGTGCCAGCAGCCTCGGGGACGGGGATGTAGGACTATCGTACGAGCAGTACTTC. V usage is TRBV14 and J usage is TRBJ2-7; a weak D match, TRBD2 (6 bases). The CDR3 contains 18 residues. V was shortened by 4 bases and J by 4 bases, with 26 bases between the two germline ends. Germline CDR1 SGHDN, CDR2 FVKESK.